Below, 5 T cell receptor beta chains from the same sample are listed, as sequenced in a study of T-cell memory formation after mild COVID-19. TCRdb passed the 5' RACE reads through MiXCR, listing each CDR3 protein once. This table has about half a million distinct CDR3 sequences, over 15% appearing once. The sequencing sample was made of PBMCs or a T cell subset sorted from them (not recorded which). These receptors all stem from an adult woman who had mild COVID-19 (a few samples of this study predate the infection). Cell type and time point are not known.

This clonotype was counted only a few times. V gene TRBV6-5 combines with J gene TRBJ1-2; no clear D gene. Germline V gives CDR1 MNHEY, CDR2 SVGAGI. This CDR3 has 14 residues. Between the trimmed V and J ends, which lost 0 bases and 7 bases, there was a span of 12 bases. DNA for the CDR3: TGTGCCAGCAGTTACTCGAAACTATCTGGTGGCTACACCTTC. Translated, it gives CASSYSKLSGGYTF.

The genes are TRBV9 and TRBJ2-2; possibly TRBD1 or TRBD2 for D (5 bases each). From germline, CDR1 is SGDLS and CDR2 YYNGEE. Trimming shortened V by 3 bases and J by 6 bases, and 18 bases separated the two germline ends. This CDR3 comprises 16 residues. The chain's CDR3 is CASSALRGPGPGELFF. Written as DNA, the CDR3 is TGTGCCAGCAGCGCCCTTCGGGGCCCGGGGCCCGGGGAGCTGTTTTTT. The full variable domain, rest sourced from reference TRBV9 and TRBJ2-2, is DSGVTQTPKHLITATGQRVTLRCSPRSGDLSVYWYQQSLDQGLQFLIQYYNGEERAKGNILERFSAQQFPDLHSELNLSSLELGDSALYFCASSALRGPGPGELFFGEGSRLTVL.

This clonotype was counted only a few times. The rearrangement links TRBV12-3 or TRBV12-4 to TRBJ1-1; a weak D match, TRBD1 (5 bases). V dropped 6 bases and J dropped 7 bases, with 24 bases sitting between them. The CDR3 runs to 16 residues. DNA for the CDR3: TGTGCCAGCAGCCGTAGCCGCCGGGACCACAACGGTGAAGCTTTCTTT. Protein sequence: CASSRSRRDHNGEAFF.

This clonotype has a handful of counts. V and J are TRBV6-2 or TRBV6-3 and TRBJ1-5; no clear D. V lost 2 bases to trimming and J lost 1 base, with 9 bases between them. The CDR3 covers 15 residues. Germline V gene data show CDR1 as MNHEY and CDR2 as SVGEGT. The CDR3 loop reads CASSYPGNSNQPQHF. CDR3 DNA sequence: TGTGCCAGCAGTTACCCCGGGAACAGCAATCAGCCCCAGCATTTT.

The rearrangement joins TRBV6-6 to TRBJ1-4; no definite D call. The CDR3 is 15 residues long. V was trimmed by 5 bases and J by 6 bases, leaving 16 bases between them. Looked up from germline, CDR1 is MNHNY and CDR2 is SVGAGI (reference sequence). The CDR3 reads CASSTPRGRDEKLFF. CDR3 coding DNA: TGTGCCAGCAGTACTCCTCGGGGTAGGGATGAAAAACTGTTTTTT.